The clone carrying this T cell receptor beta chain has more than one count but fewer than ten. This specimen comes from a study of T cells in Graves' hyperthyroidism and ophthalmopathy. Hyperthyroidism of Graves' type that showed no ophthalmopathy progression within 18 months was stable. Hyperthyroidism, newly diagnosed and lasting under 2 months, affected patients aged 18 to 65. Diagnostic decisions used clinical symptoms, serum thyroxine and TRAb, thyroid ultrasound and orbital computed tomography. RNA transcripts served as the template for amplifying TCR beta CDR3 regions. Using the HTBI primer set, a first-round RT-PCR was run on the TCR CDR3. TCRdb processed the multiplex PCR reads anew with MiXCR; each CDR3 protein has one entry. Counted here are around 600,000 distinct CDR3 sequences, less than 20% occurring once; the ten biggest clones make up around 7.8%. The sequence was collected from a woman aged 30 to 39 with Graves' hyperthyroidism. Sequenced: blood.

Here the CDR3 reads CASSRDMTGTSEYNEQFF. CDR3 coding DNA: TGCGCCAGCAGCAGAGATATGACCGGGACTAGCGAATACAATGAGCAGTTCTTC. The chain recombines TRBV5-1 with TRBJ2-1; 10 bases line up with TRBD2. This CDR3 comprises 18 residues. Germline CDR1 reads SGHRS; CDR2 reads YFSETQ. The junction had 14 bases not matched to a gene; V was cut back by 4 bases and J by 4 bases.